Each of the 29 T cell receptor beta chains below was sequenced from the same sample in a study of T cell responses to AZD1222 COVID-19 vaccine. Sequenced by immunoSEQ multiplex PCR; TCRdb stores in-frame clones only, minus some. The data show 150,000 to 200,000 clones, almost 95% seen once. Source: peripheral blood, taken on day 0 of AZD1222 vaccination. The receptors here all came from an adult in good health.

The genes are TRBV2 and TRBJ2-7; possibly TRBD1 for D (5 bases). The length of the CDR3 is 14 residues. Per germline, CDR1 SNHLY and CDR2 FYNNEI. Trimming cost V 6 bases and J 3 bases, with 15 bases left between them. CDR3 loop: CASRRRQTDYEQYF. CDR3 coding DNA: TGTGCCAGCAGAAGAAGACAGACAGACTACGAGCAGTACTTC.

The rearrangement links TRBV7-3 to TRBJ2-1; TRBD2 is a possible D gene (5 bases). CDR1 is SGHTA, CDR2 FQGTGA, per germline. V lost 3 bases and J lost 0, with 6 bases in between. CDR3 size: 14 residues. The CDR3 region has the DNA TGTGCCAGCAGCTTTAGCGACTCCTACAATGAGCAGTTCTTC. Translating gives CASSFSDSYNEQFF.

The CDR3 nucleotides read TGTGCCAGCAGCTTAAGGGCAGGGCTATACACCGGGGAGCTGTTTTTT. This encodes CASSLRAGLYTGELFF. The V gene is TRBV11-1, the J gene TRBJ2-2, with D maybe TRBD1 (5 bases). With 2 bases removed from V and 3 bases from J, the gap between germline ends came to 13 bases. This CDR3 is 16 amino acids long. Germline values: CDR1 SGHAT, CDR2 FQDESV (reference sequence).

The chain combines TRBV20-1 with TRBJ2-7; 11 positions match TRBD2. The CDR3 contains 14 residues. Looked up from germline, CDR1 is DFQATT and CDR2 is SNEGSKA (reference sequence). Losses at the gene ends were 3 bases for V and 4 bases for J; bases not matched to a gene: 5. CDR3 sequence: CSASGGTSGYEQYF. CDR3 bases: TGCAGTGCTAGTGGGGGGACTAGCGGATACGAGCAGTACTTC.

This chain connects TRBV19 to TRBJ1-1, with 8 bases identical to TRBD1. Trimming took 10 bases from V and 7 from J; bases not matched to a gene: 11. Germline loops: CDR1 LNHDA, CDR2 SQIVND (reference sequence). There are 13 residues in the CDR3. The CDR3 bases are TGTGCCACCTATCGGACAGGGACGAATGAAGCTTTCTTT. Residues: CATYRTGTNEAFF.

The chain carries TRBV19 and TRBJ2-1; 8 positions match TRBD2. Germline lookup yields CDR1 LNHDA and CDR2 SQIVND (reference sequence). The J segment lost 9 bases and the V segment lost 3 bases, leaving 10 bases of the junction unmatched. The CDR3 contains 15 residues. For the CDR3, the DNA is TGTGCCAGTAGTATTTTAGCGGGAAAGGTCAGTGAGCAGTTCTTC. Translated: CASSILAGKVSEQFF.

The rearrangement uses TRBV6-5 and TRBJ2-5; the D gene could be TRBD1 or TRBD2 (5 bases each). Trimming shortened V by 10 bases and J by 0 bases, and 12 bases separated the two germline ends. There are 13 residues in the CDR3. The germline V gene has CDR1 MNHEY and CDR2 SVGAGI. CDR3 region: CAIQGRNQETQYF. DNA of the CDR3: TGTGCCATCCAGGGACGGAACCAAGAGACCCAGTACTTC.

The chain combines TRBV5-1 with TRBJ2-7; D gene ambiguous. V was cut by 3 bases and J by 2 bases, with 3 bases left in between. CDR3 length: 11 amino acids. CDR1 and CDR2 from the germline V gene are SGHRS and YFSETQ. CDR3 in DNA: TGCGCCAGCAGCTCAGCCTACGAGCAGTACTTC. It codes for CASSSAYEQYF.

The chain couples TRBV7-2 to TRBJ1-3; no reliable D call. Germline V lookup: CDR1 SGHTA, CDR2 FQGNSA. The CDR3 is 15 residues long. V lost 2 bases to trimming and J lost 2 bases, with 10 bases between them. In DNA form, the CDR3 reads TGTGCCAGCAGCTTACACCCTCTCACTGGAAACACCATATATTTT. This translates into CASSLHPLTGNTIYF. Full variable domain (outside the CDR3, taken from reference TRBV7-2 and TRBJ1-3): GAGVSQSPSNKVTEKGKDVELRCDPISGHTALYWYRQSLGQGLEFLIYFQGNSAPDKSGLPSDRFSAERTGGSVSTLTIQRTQQEDSAVYLCASSLHPLTGNTIYFGEGSWLTVV.

The V call is TRBV28, the J call TRBJ1-2; maybe TRBD1 (6 bases). The CDR3 runs 12 residues. The V and J ends lost 5 bases and 2 bases respectively, with 6 bases between them. The germline V gene encodes CDR1 MDHEN and CDR2 SYDVKM. CDR3 DNA: TGTGCCAGCAGTGGACAGAACTATGGCTACACCTTC. Its protein is CASSGQNYGYTF.

J is TRBJ1-1 and V is TRBV6-5; no clear D. CDR3 length equals 15 residues. V lost 0 bases, J lost 5 bases, and 13 bases lay in between. Looked up from germline, CDR1 is MNHEY and CDR2 is SVGAGI. The CDR3 protein is CASSYSKGYGTEAFF. The CDR3 DNA follows: TGTGCCAGCAGTTACTCGAAGGGATATGGGACTGAAGCTTTCTTT.

This clone was recorded only once. The J gene is TRBJ1-2, the V gene TRBV9, with D perhaps matching TRBD1 (5 bases). Germline CDR1 reads SGDLS; CDR2 reads YYNGEE. The CDR3 contains 15 residues. V lost 0 bases and J lost 6, with 15 bases in between. In DNA, the CDR3 is TGTGCCAGCAGCGTAGCTGGGGGTTCGGTCGATGGCTACACCTTC. Translation gives CASSVAGGSVDGYTF.

V and J are TRBV11-3 and TRBJ1-2; 8 bases map to TRBD1. The V gene end was trimmed by 3 bases and the J gene end by 6 bases; junction bases not matched to a gene: 9. Germline CDR1 SGHNT, CDR2 YENEEA. The CDR3 is 15 residues long. In nucleotides, the CDR3 is TGTGCCAGCAGCTTGGAGGACAGGGCCTTTGATGGCTACACCTTC. Translated, it gives CASSLEDRAFDGYTF.

CDR3 sequence (DNA): TGTGCCAGCAGTGAGGGTGGATCTTACAGCAATCAGCCCCAGCATTTT. Protein sequence: CASSEGGSYSNQPQHF. J is TRBJ1-5 and V is TRBV25-1; no firm D call. This CDR3 has 16 residues. V was cut by 3 bases and J by 1 base, with 13 bases left in between. Germline CDR1 reads MGHDK; CDR2 reads SYGVNS.

The J gene is TRBJ1-1, the V gene TRBV27, with TRBD1 matching 8 bases. This CDR3 spans 15 amino acids. CDR1 and CDR2 (germline): MNHEY, SMNVEV (reference sequence). The V and J ends lost 5 bases and 3 bases, in that order; junction bases with no gene match: 8. The CDR3 sequence is CASSPWTGLHTEAFF. In DNA form, the CDR3 reads TGTGCCAGCAGTCCCTGGACAGGGCTGCACACTGAAGCTTTCTTT.

This chain connects TRBV4-3 to TRBJ1-1, with D perhaps TRBD1 (6 bases). Germline values: CDR1 LGHNA, CDR2 YSLEER. This CDR3 is 18 amino acids long. The V gene lost 1 base and the J gene lost 0 bases, with 18 bases spanning the gap. This CDR3 reads CASSQADGPGAVNTEAFF. As DNA, the CDR3 is TGCGCCAGCAGCCAAGCGGACGGACCAGGGGCTGTGAACACTGAAGCTTTCTTT.

The CDR3 is CASSTHRPGQGSQPQHF. In DNA form, the CDR3 reads TGTGCCAGCTCGACTCATCGGCCGGGACAGGGAAGTCAGCCCCAGCATTTT. The chain is built from TRBV3-1 (or the pseudogene TRBV3-2) and TRBJ1-5; 9 nucleotides match TRBD1. The CDR3 runs 17 residues. The germline V gene encodes CDR1 LGHDT and CDR2 YNNKEL (reference sequence). With V trimmed by 8 bases and J by 6 bases, 17 bases remained unmatched.

The chain has TRBV19 and TRBJ2-1; TRBD2 agrees at 10 bases. After removal of 7 bases from V and 13 bases from J, the junction contained 13 bases not matched to a gene. From germline, CDR1 is LNHDA and CDR2 SQIVND (reference sequence). The CDR3 has 14 residues. CDR3 residues: CASKKAGGPMRQFF. The CDR3 nucleotides are TGTGCCAGTAAGAAAGCGGGAGGGCCCATGCGACAGTTCTTC.

The V and J genes are TRBV6-2 or TRBV6-3 and TRBJ2-7; a possible D gene is TRBD1 (5 bases). Between the trimmed V and J ends, which lost 6 bases and 2 bases, there was a span of 8 bases. Germline CDR1 is MNHEY and CDR2 is SVGEGT. This CDR3 has 12 residues. The CDR3 DNA follows: TGTGCCAGCAGCCGGACAACCTACGAGCAGTACTTC. This gives the protein CASSRTTYEQYF.

The chain recombines TRBV9 with TRBJ1-1, with D maybe TRBD1 (6 bases). V dropped 0 bases and J dropped 3 bases, with 15 bases sitting between them. Per the germline V gene, CDR1 is SGDLS and CDR2 is YYNGEE. The CDR3 contains 16 residues. CDR3 region: CASSVDPGYRDTEAFF. In nucleotides, the CDR3 is TGTGCCAGCAGCGTAGACCCAGGCTACAGGGACACTGAAGCTTTCTTT.

The V and J genes are TRBV15 and TRBJ2-7; 13 nucleotides line up with TRBD2. The CDR3 consists of 16 residues. The V and J ends lost 2 bases and 5 bases, in that order; junction bases with no gene match: 6. Per the germline V gene, CDR1 is LNHNV and CDR2 is YYDKDF (reference sequence). The CDR3 nucleotides are TGTGCCACCAGCAGAATAGGGACTAGCGGGATCGACGAGCAGTACTTC. Translation: CATSRIGTSGIDEQYF. Combining the CDR3 with reference TRBV15 and TRBJ2-7 gives the whole variable domain DAMVIQNPRYQVTQFGKPVTLSCSQTLNHNVMYWYQQKSSQAPKLLFHYYDKDFNNEADTPDNFQSRRPNTSFCFLDIRSPGLGDTAMYLCATSRIGTSGIDEQYFGPGTRLTVT.

The chain joins TRBV28 to TRBJ2-7; possibly TRBD2 for D (6 bases). Germline V gives CDR1 MDHEN, CDR2 SYDVKM. V lost 6 bases and J lost 4, with 13 bases in between. CDR3 size: 13 residues. CDR3 amino acids: CASSPGLYYEQYF. The DNA for the CDR3 is TGTGCCAGCAGCCCGGGACTCTATTACGAGCAGTACTTC.

V gene TRBV5-1 combines with J gene TRBJ2-5; D is unclear. Trimming removed 2 bases at V and 1 base at J, with 15 bases between. CDR3 size: 16 residues. From germline, CDR1 is SGHRS and CDR2 YFSETQ. The CDR3 DNA sequence: TGCGCCAGCAGCTTAACCTTTCGCGGCTTCCAAGAGACCCAGTACTTC. As protein: CASSLTFRGFQETQYF.

This sequence joins TRBV15 and TRBJ2-1; the D gene is possibly TRBD2 (5 bases). Deletions cut 4 bases from V and 5 bases from J, with 15 bases between. The CDR3 has 15 amino acids. Germline-derived CDR1 and CDR2 are LNHNV and YYDKDF (reference sequence). As DNA, the CDR3 is TGTGCCACCAGCACAGGACTGAGGAAAGACAATGAGCAGTTCTTC. Translated, it gives CATSTGLRKDNEQFF.

The V call is TRBV6-5, the J call TRBJ1-3; 8 nucleotides match TRBD1. J gave up 6 bases and V 5 bases, and 6 bases lay outside the gene matches. From germline, CDR1 is MNHEY and CDR2 SVGAGI. The CDR3 is made up of 14 amino acids. DNA for the CDR3: TGTGCCAGCAGTCCCTGGACAGGGATAAACACCATATATTTT. This translates into CASSPWTGINTIYF.

This rearrangement joins TRBV6-5 to TRBJ1-1; D perhaps matches TRBD1 (5 bases). CDR3 length: 15 residues. Per germline, CDR1 MNHEY and CDR2 SVGAGI. V dropped 6 bases and J dropped 4 bases, with 18 bases sitting between them. CDR3 sequence reads: CASSLSQAPTTEAFF. The CDR3 nucleotides read TGTGCCAGCAGCCTTTCACAGGCACCGACCACTGAAGCTTTCTTT.

The genes are TRBV4-1 and TRBJ2-3, with D uncertain. The CDR3 sequence is 16 residues long. CDR1 is MGHRA and CDR2 is YSYEKL in the germline V gene. V lost 2 bases, J lost 6 bases, and 18 bases lay in between. This CDR3 is CASSQQDTVPPDTQYF. CDR3 nucleotide sequence: TGCGCCAGCAGCCAACAAGATACGGTACCGCCGGATACGCAGTATTTT.

The chain couples TRBV27 to TRBJ2-3; TRBD1 or TRBD2 may be the D gene (5 bases each). CDR1 is MNHEY and CDR2 is SMNVEV in the germline V gene (reference sequence). This CDR3 comprises 18 residues. Trimming pared 6 bases from V and 0 bases from J, leaving 22 bases between. The CDR3 DNA follows: TGTGCCAGCAGCCCCCCAACGGGGCTCATCAGAAGCACAGATACGCAGTATTTT. Translation: CASSPPTGLIRSTDTQYF.

This chain joins TRBV7-2 and TRBJ2-1; possibly TRBD1 for D (6 bases). Trimming took off 1 base at V and 0 bases at J, with 10 bases between the two ends. CDR3 size: 16 residues. Germline V gene sequence: CDR1 SGHTA, CDR2 FQGNSA. CDR3 nucleotide sequence: TGTGCCAGCAGCTTAGTAGGGGGAAGCTCCTACAATGAGCAGTTCTTC. Protein product: CASSLVGGSSYNEQFF.